This T cell receptor beta chain was recovered during a study of shared T cell receptors in the human thymus. Only in-frame clones appear in the TCRdb table, and some are missing; sequencing was by immunoSEQ multiplex PCR. The data contain hundreds of thousands of clones, 88% of them seen just once; the ten biggest clones take up around 0.01%. V trimming: 3 bases; J trimming: 6 bases; junction bases outside the gene matches: 10. The CDR3 totals 16 residues. The germline V gene has CDR1 SGDLS and CDR2 YYNGEE. The data were also submitted as part of a second study, on human thymus T cells.

The chain joins TRBV9 to TRBJ2-1; TRBD1 agrees at 9 bases. What was sequenced was thymocytes. This sequence was found in a boy in the first two years of life with a congenital heart defect. CDR3 in amino acids: CASSDPQGARGNEQFF. The DNA of the CDR3 is TGTGCCAGCAGCGACCCACAGGGGGCGAGGGGCAATGAGCAGTTCTTC.